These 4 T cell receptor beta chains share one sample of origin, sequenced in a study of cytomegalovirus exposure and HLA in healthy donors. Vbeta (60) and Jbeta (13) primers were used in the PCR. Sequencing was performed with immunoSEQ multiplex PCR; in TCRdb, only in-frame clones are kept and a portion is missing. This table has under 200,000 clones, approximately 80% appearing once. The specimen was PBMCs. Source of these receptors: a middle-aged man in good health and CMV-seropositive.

The CDR3 protein is CASSPAEETQYF. In nucleotides, the CDR3 is TGTGCCAGCAGTCCAGCGGAAGAGACCCAGTACTTC. The genes are TRBV6-6 and TRBJ2-5; maybe TRBD2 (5 bases). V lost 5 bases to trimming and J lost 3 bases, with 7 bases between them. The CDR3 spans 12 residues. The V gene's germline CDR1 is MNHNY and CDR2 SVGAGI (reference sequence).

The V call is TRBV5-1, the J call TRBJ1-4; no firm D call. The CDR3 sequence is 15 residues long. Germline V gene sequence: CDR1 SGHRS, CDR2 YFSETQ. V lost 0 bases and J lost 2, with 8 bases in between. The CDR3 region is CASSLVAGTNEKLFF. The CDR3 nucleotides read TGCGCCAGCAGCTTGGTGGCCGGGACTAATGAAAAACTGTTTTTT. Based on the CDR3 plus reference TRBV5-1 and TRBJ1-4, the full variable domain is KAGVTQTPRYLIKTRGQQVTLSCSPISGHRSVSWYQQTPGQGLQFLFEYFSETQRNKGNFPGRFSGRQFSNSRSEMNVSTLELGDSALYLCASSLVAGTNEKLFFGSGTQLSVL.

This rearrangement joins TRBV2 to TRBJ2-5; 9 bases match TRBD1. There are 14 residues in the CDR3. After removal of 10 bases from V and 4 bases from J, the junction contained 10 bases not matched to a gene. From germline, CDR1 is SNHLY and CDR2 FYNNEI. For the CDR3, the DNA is TGTGCCACCGACGGACAGGGGAAGGGAGAGACCCAGTACTTC. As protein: CATDGQGKGETQYF.

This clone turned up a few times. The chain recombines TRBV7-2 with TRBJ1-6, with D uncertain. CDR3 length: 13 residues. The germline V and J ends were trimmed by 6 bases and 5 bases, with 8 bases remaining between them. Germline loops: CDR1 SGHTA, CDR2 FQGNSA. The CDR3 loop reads CASRAGNNSPLHF. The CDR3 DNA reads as TGTGCCAGCAGGGCAGGCAATAATTCACCCCTCCACTTT.